The rows below give T cell receptor beta chains drawn from one sample of a study of regulatory T cells in long-lasting Graves disease. TCRdb re-analysed the multiplex PCR reads in MiXCR, keeping a single row per CDR3 protein. The table lists a few hundred thousand distinct CDR3 sequences, around 15% of them singletons. These sequences were also reported in another study, on T cells in Graves' hyperthyroidism and ophthalmopathy.

The sample here was peripheral blood mononuclear cells (PBMCs), taken at new diagnosis, from a patient treated with antithyroid drugs. These receptors originate from a woman aged 45-60 years with Graves disease. Each CDR3 is given without its conserved first and last residue. Fields, in order: V gene, J gene, CDR3 protein.

>TRBV6-1|TRBJ2-1
ASTKRPYNEQF
>TRBV11-2|TRBJ2-1
ASSQVLAGGYNEQF
>TRBV4-1|TRBJ1-2
ASQLGQGLNYGYT
>TRBV6-2/TRBV6-3|TRBJ2-5
ASSYPEPVQY
>TRBV19|TRBJ1-5
ASSIAGTGNQPQH
>TRBV12-3/TRBV12-4|TRBJ2-5
ASSLFSGRQETQY
>TRBV6-2/TRBV6-3|TRBJ2-5
ATRTSGSRSGETQY
>TRBV27|TRBJ2-7
ASSLSVEIREQY
>TRBV10-3|TRBJ2-7
AISNLPGLGEQY
>TRBV3-1|TRBJ1-5
ASSQGGLGNQPQH